This entry concerns a single TCR beta chain. This CDR3 has 18 residues. Germline V gene lookup returns CDR1 MNHNS and CDR2 SASEGT. Trimming left V 2 bases short and J 5 bases short, with 24 bases between. This sample was taken from a study of graft-versus-host responses after intestinal transplantation. The assay was immunoSEQ multiplex PCR, and TCRdb's table has in-frame clones only and misses some. Among roughly 69,000 clones listed, over 85% were seen once. This clonotype was sampled from a human patient who received an intestinal transplant, so some T cells may come from the graft donor. The source was bone marrow, collected 700 to 750 days after intestinal transplantation. The V gene is TRBV6-1, the J gene TRBJ2-5, with D perhaps matching TRBD1 (6 bases). In DNA, the CDR3 is TGTGCCAGCAGTGAAAGGGGGTATCAGGGGCTCCGCGGGGAGACCCAGTACTTC. This gives the protein CASSERGYQGLRGETQYF.